This T cell receptor (beta chain) was profiled in a study of T cells after yellow fever vaccination. Points from the study as a whole: Abundant bulk-population clonotypes could contaminate the FACS-sorted repertoires. After the booster, over 95% of CD4 and about nine tenths of CD8 primary-response clones were re-detected.

TCRdb redid the calling of the 5' RACE reads with MiXCR, one entry per CDR3 protein. The sample lists approximately 34,000 distinct CDR3 sequences, about 10% seen once, with approximately 12% in the top ten. Looked up from germline, CDR1 is SEHNR and CDR2 is FQNEAQ (reference sequence). This CDR3 has 16 residues. Losses at the gene ends were 5 bases for V and 0 bases for J; bases not matched to a gene: 8. This clonotype was seen ten or more times. The specimen was PBMCs, either bulk or a sorted T-cell subset (CD4+, CD8+, memory, or dextramer-sorted; not recorded which), collected around 16 days after the first yellow fever vaccination. This sequence was found in a man aged 18 to 30 who received the YFV17D yellow fever vaccine. The V and J genes are TRBV7-9 and TRBJ2-3; TRBD1 matches at 7 bases. The DNA of the CDR3 is TGTGCCAGCAGCCACAGGGACAGAGCTAGCACAGATACGCAGTATTTT. It codes for CASSHRDRASTDTQYF.